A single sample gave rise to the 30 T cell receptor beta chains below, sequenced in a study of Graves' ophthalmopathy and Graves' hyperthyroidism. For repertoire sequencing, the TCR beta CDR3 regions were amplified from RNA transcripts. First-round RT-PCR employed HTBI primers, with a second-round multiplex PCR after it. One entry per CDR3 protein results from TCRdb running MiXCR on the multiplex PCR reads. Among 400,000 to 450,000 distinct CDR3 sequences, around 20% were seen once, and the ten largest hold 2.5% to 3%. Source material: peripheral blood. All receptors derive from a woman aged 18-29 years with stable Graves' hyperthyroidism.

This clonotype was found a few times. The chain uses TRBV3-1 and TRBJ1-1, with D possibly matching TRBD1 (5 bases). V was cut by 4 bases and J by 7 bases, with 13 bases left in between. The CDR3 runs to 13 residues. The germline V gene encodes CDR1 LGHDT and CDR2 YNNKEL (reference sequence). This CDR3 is CASSRYHGGEAFF. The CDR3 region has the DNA TGTGCCAGCAGCCGATACCACGGGGGTGAAGCTTTCTTT.

In DNA, the CDR3 is TGTGCCACCAGCGCTTGGGGGACAGGGGGCAATCAGCCCCAGCATTTT. It encodes CATSAWGTGGNQPQHF. This rearrangement joins TRBV15 to TRBJ1-5; 10 bases are a match to TRBD1. The CDR3 spans 16 residues. V shed 5 bases, J shed 2 bases, and the junction held 6 bases outside the gene matches. Germline CDR1 LNHNV, CDR2 YYDKDF (reference sequence). Using reference TRBV15 and TRBJ1-5 for the parts outside the CDR3, the full variable domain is DAMVIQNPRYQVTQFGKPVTLSCSQTLNHNVMYWYQQKSSQAPKLLFHYYDKDFNNEADTPDNFQSRRPNTSFCFLDIRSPGLGDTAMYLCATSAWGTGGNQPQHFGDGTRLSIL.

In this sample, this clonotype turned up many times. CDR3 residues: CASSGGTASNQPQHF. DNA of the CDR3: TGTGCCAGTAGTGGAGGGACAGCCTCCAATCAGCCCCAGCATTTT. The chain carries TRBV19 and TRBJ1-5, with 7 bases matching TRBD1. CDR1 is LNHDA, CDR2 SQIVND, per germline (reference sequence). The CDR3 extends over 15 amino acids. The trim removed 5 bases at V and 3 bases at J, leaving 7 bases unmatched.

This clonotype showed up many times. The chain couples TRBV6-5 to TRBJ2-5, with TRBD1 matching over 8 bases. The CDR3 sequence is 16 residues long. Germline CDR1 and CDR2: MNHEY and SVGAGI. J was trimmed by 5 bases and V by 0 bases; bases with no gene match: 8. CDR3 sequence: CASSYSSTTGDETQYF. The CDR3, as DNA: TGTGCCAGCAGTTACTCCTCCACGACAGGGGATGAGACCCAGTACTTC.

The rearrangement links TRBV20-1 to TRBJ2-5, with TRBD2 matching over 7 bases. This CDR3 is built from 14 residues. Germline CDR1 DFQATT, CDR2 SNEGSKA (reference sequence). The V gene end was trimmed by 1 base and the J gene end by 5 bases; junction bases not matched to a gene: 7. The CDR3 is CSARAQRGWETQYF. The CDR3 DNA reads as TGCAGTGCTAGAGCCCAGCGGGGATGGGAGACCCAGTACTTC.

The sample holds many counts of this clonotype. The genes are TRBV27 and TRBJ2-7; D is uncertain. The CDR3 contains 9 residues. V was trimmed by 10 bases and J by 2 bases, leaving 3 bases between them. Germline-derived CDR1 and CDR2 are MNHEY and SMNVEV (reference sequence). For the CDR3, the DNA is TGTGCCATCCCCTACGAGCAGTACTTC. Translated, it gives CAIPYEQYF.

CDR3 in DNA: TGCAGTGCTAGAACAGTTAGCAATCAGCCCCAGCATTTT. Translation: CSARTVSNQPQHF. The chain couples TRBV20-1 to TRBJ1-5, with D hard to call. The V and J ends lost 2 bases and 0 bases respectively, with 5 bases between them. Germline loops: CDR1 DFQATT, CDR2 SNEGSKA (reference sequence). The CDR3 length is 13 residues.

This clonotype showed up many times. The chain's CDR3 is CATSPGVYSNQPQHF. The CDR3 nucleotides are TGTGCCACCAGCCCAGGAGTCTATAGCAATCAGCCCCAGCATTTT. The chain couples TRBV15 to TRBJ1-5; no clear D. The V and J ends lost 5 bases and 0 bases respectively, with 11 bases between them. The germline V gene has CDR1 LNHNV and CDR2 YYDKDF (reference sequence). CDR3 size: 15 residues.

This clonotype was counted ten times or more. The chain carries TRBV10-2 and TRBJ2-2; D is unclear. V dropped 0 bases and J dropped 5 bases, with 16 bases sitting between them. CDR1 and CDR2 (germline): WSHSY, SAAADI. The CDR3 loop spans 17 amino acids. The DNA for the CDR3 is TGCGCCAGCAGTGAGTCGAGATTGTGGGGTACAACCGGGGAGCTGTTTTTT. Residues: CASSESRLWGTTGELFF.

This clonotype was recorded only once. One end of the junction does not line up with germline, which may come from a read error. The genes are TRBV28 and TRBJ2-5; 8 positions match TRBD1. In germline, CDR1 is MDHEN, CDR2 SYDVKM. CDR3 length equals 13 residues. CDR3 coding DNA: TGTGCCAGCAGTTTCAGGGGGCAAGAGACCCTGTACTTC. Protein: CASSFRGQETLYF.

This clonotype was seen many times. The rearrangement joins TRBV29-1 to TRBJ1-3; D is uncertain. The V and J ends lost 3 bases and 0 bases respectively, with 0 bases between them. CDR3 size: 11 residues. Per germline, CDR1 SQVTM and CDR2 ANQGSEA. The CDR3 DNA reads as TGCAGCGTTGACTCTGGAAACACCATATATTTT. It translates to CSVDSGNTIYF.

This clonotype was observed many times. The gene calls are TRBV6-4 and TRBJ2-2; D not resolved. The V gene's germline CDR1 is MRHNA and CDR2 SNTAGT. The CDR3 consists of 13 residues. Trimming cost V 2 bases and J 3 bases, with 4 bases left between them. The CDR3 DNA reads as TGTGCCAGCAGTGACGGGTACACCGGGGAGCTGTTTTTT. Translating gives CASSDGYTGELFF.

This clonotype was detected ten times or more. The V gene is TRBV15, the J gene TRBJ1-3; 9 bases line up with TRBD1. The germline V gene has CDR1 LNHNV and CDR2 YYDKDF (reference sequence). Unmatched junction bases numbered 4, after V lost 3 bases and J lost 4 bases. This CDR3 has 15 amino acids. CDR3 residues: CATSRDRGAGNTIYF. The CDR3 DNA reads TGTGCCACCAGCAGGGACAGGGGAGCGGGAAACACCATATATTTT.

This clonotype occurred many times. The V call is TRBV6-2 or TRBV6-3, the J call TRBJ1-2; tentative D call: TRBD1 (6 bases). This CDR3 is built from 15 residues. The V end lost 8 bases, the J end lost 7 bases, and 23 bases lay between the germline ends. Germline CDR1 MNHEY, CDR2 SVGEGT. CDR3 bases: TGTGCCAGCTTTGGTTCCCGGAGGGGGGATCGTGGCTACACCTTC. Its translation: CASFGSRRGDRGYTF.

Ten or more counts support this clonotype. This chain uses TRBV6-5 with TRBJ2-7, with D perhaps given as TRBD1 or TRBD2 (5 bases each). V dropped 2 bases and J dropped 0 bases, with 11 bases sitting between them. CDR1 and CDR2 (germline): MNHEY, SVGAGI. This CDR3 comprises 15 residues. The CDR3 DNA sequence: TGTGCCAGCAGTTACGGGGACCGATCCTCCTACGAGCAGTACTTC. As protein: CASSYGDRSSYEQYF.

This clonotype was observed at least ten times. The CDR3 DNA sequence: TGTGCCAGCAGAGGGACAGGCGGGGGAAACATTCAGTACTTC. Amino acid sequence: CASRGTGGGNIQYF. This rearrangement joins TRBV12-3 or TRBV12-4 to TRBJ2-4, with a weak D call TRBD1 (8 bases). The CDR3 loop spans 14 amino acids. V was trimmed by 6 bases and J by 6 bases, leaving 15 bases between them.

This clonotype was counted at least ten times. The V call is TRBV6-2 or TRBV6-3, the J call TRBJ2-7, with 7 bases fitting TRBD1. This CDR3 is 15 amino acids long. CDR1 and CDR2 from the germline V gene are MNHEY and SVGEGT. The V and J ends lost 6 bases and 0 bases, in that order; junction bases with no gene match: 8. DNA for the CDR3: TGTGCCAGCAGCGAAGGTCCAGGGGGCTCCTACGAGCAGTACTTC. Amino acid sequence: CASSEGPGGSYEQYF.

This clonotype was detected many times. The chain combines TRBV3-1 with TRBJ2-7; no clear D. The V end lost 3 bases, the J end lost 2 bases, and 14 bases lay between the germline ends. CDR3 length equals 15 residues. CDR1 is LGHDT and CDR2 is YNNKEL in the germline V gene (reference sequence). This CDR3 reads CASSQNGISTYEQYF. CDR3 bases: TGTGCCAGCAGCCAGAACGGCATCTCGACCTACGAGCAGTACTTC.

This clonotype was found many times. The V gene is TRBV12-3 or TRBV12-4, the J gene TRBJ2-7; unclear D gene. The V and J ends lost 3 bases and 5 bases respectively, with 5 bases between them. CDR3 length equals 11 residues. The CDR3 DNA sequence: TGTGCCAGCAGTTTTGGGAACGAGCAGTACTTC. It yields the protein CASSFGNEQYF.

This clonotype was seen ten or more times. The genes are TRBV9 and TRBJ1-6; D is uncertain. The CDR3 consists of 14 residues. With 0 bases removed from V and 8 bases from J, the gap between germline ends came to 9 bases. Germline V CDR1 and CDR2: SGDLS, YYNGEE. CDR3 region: CASSVEVVDSPLHF. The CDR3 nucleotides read TGTGCCAGCAGCGTAGAAGTTGTGGATTCACCCCTCCACTTT.

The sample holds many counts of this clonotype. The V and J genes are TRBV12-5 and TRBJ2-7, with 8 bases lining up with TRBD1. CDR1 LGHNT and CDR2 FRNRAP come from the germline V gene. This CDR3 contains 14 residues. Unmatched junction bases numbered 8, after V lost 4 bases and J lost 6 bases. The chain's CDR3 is CASGSGPTGAEQYF. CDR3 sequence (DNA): TGTGCTAGTGGTTCTGGGCCGACAGGGGCCGAGCAGTACTTC.

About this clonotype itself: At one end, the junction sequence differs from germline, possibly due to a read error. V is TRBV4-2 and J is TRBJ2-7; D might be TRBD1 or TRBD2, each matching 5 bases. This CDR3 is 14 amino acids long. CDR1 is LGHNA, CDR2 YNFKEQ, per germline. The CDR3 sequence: CVSSQGSGGYEQYF. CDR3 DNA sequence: TGTGTCAGCAGCCAAGGGAGTGGGGGATACGAGCAGTACTTC.

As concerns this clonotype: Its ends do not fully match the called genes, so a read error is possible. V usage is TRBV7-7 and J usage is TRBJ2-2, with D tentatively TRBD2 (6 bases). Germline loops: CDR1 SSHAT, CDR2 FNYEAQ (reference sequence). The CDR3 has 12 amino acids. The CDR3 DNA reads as TGTGCTAGCAGCCCGGAGGGCGGGGAGCTGTGTTTT. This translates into CASSPEGGELCF.

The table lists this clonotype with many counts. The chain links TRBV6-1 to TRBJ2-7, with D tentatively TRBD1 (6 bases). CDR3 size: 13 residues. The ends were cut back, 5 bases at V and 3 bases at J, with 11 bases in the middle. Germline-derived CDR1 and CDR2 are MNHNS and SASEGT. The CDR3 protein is CASSKTGLYEQYF. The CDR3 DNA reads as TGTGCCAGCAGTAAGACAGGCCTCTACGAGCAGTACTTC.

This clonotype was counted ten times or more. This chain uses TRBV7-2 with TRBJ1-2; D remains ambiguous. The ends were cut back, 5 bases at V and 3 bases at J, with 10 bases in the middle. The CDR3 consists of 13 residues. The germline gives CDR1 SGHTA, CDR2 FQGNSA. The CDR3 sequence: CASSRVNDYGYTF. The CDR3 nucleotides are TGTGCCAGCAGCAGGGTTAACGACTATGGCTACACCTTC.

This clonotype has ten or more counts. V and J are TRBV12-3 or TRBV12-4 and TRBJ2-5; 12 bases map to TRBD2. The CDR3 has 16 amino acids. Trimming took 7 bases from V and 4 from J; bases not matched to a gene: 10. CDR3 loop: CASTPPRLAGVETQYF. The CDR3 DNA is TGTGCCAGCACTCCACCGAGACTAGCGGGAGTAGAGACCCAGTACTTC.

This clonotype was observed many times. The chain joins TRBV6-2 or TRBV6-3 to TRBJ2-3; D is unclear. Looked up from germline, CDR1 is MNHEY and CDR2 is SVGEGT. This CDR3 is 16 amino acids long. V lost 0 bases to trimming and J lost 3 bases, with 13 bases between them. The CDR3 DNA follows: TGTGCCAGCAGTTACTCGGCGGTCATCGCTACAGATACGCAGTATTTT. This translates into CASSYSAVIATDTQYF.

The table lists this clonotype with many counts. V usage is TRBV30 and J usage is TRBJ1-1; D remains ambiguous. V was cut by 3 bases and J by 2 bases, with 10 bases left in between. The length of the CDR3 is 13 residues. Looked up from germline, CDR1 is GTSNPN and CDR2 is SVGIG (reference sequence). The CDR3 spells CAWRGQINTEAFF. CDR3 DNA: TGTGCCTGGAGGGGTCAGATAAACACTGAAGCTTTCTTT.

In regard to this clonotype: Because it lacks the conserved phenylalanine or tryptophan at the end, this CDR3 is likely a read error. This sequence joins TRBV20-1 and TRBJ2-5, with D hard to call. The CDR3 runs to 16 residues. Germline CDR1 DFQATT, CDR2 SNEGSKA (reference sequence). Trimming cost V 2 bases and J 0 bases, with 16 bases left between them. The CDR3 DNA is TGCAGTGCTAGACCGATACTCTCTGCGTACCAAGAGACCCAGTACTCC. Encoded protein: CSARPILSAYQETQYS.

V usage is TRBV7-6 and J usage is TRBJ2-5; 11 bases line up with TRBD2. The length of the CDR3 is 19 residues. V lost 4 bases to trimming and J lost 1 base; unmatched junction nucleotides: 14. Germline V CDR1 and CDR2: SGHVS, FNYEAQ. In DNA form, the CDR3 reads TGTGCCAGCAGCTACGACCCGGGACTAGCGGTAGGGGGCCAAGAGACCCAGTACTTC. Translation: CASSYDPGLAVGGQETQYF.